The 26 T cell receptor beta chains below all came from one sample that was sequenced in a study of blood T cells in healthy people across ages. Through a sample-barcoded 5' primer and a J-beta primer mix, a second PCR was run for about 6 to 11 cycles. TCRdb reanalysed the 5' RACE reads using MiXCR and keeps one entry per CDR3 protein. The table includes 1.6 million or so distinct CDR3 sequences, roughly 32% detected once. Input material: blood. Receptors originate from a woman aged 25 to 39 in good health.

V usage is TRBV6-5 and J usage is TRBJ2-1; D is perhaps TRBD1 (6 bases). Germline assignment: CDR1 MNHEY and CDR2 SVGAGI. The CDR3 sequence is 14 residues long. The ends were cut back, 5 bases at V and 6 bases at J, with 14 bases in the middle. The CDR3 bases are TGTGCCAGCAGTAAAACAGGGTTGGGCAATGAGCAGTTCTTC. It specifies CASSKTGLGNEQFF.

This clonotype was picked up one time. The chain joins TRBV5-5 to TRBJ1-2; D is undetermined. Trimming pared 0 bases from V and 4 bases from J, leaving 13 bases between. This CDR3 has 15 amino acids. Germline values: CDR1 SGHKS, CDR2 YYEKEE (reference sequence). The CDR3 nucleotides are TGTGCCAGCAGCTTGGCTTTTGGGGTGACCTATGGCTACACCTTC. Its protein product is CASSLAFGVTYGYTF.

V gene TRBV5-1 combines with J gene TRBJ2-6; D uncertain. There are 15 residues in the CDR3. Trimming stripped 0 bases from V and 3 bases from J, with 7 bases between. Per germline, CDR1 SGHRS and CDR2 YFSETQ. The chain's CDR3 is CASSLASGGANVLTF. CDR3 sequence (DNA): TGCGCCAGCAGCTTGGCCAGTGGTGGGGCCAACGTCCTGACTTTC.

Comments on this clonotype: Its ends do not fully match the called genes, so a read error is possible. The V and J genes are TRBV4-1 and TRBJ1-3; the D gene is possibly TRBD1 (5 bases). The V gene's germline CDR1 is MGHRA and CDR2 YSYEKL. This CDR3 has 19 amino acids. As DNA, the CDR3 is TGCGCCAGCAGCCAAGATAACCCACAGGAAACGTACTCTGAAAACACCATATATTTT. Translated, it gives CASSQDNPQETYSENTIYF.

This chain uses TRBV6-1 with TRBJ2-1; 10 nucleotides agree with TRBD1. This CDR3 is 19 amino acids long. The germline V gene has CDR1 MNHNS and CDR2 SASEGT. J was trimmed by 0 bases and V by 7 bases; bases with no gene match: 15. The DNA of the CDR3 is TGTGCCAGCAATGACAGGGGGCATTCCCGAAGTCGCTCCTACAATGAGCAGTTCTTC. This gives the protein CASNDRGHSRSRSYNEQFF.

The rearrangement links TRBV5-5 to TRBJ1-1; the D is unclear. Germline assignment: CDR1 SGHKS and CDR2 YYEKEE (reference sequence). The CDR3 covers 17 residues. Deletions cut 0 bases from V and 0 bases from J, with 15 bases between. This CDR3 is CASSLAVRAGMNTEAFF. The CDR3 nucleotides read TGTGCCAGCAGCTTGGCCGTGAGGGCCGGGATGAACACTGAAGCTTTCTTT.

In this sample, this clonotype turned up many times. One end of the junction does not line up with germline, which may come from a read error. The rearrangement joins TRBV27 to TRBJ2-7, with 13 bases aligning to TRBD2. The germline V gene has CDR1 MNHEY and CDR2 SMNVEV (reference sequence). This CDR3 region has 15 residues. The CDR3 DNA reads TGCGCCAGCAGCTTGGGGACTAGCGGGGCCTACGAGCAGTACTTC. Its protein product is CASSLGTSGAYEQYF.

The gene calls are TRBV10-3 and TRBJ1-4; D gene ambiguous. The length of the CDR3 is 13 residues. CDR1 ENHRY and CDR2 SYGVKD come from the germline V gene. Deletions cut 10 bases from V and 6 bases from J, with 15 bases between. The CDR3 nucleotides are TGTGCCACCGCAACGTCTGAGGATGAAAAACTGTTTTTT. Its translation: CATATSEDEKLFF.

There are a few counts of this clonotype. This rearrangement joins TRBV11-2 to TRBJ2-1; the match to TRBD1 covers 9 bases. CDR1 and CDR2 (germline): SGHAT, FQNNGV. This CDR3 is built from 15 residues. J gave up 4 bases and V 4 bases, and 5 bases lay outside the gene matches. Here the CDR3 reads CASSSGTGQYNEQFF. CDR3 nucleotide sequence: TGTGCCAGCAGCTCAGGGACAGGGCAATACAATGAGCAGTTCTTC.

The genes are TRBV9 and TRBJ1-1; D perhaps matches TRBD1 (5 bases). Trimming pared 0 bases from V and 4 bases from J, leaving 10 bases between. Germline-derived CDR1 and CDR2 are SGDLS and YYNGEE. The CDR3 runs 14 residues. The CDR3 DNA reads TGTGCCAGCAGCGTAGTTGGGGGAGGCACTGAAGCTTTCTTT. This translates into CASSVVGGGTEAFF.

The table lists this clonotype with many counts. V and J are TRBV29-1 and TRBJ2-3, with D possibly TRBD1 on 6 matching bases. The germline V and J ends were trimmed by 7 bases and 4 bases, with 21 bases remaining between them. Germline CDR1 and CDR2: SQVTM and ANQGSEA. CDR3 length: 15 residues. The chain's CDR3 is CSAEGDGSAPDTQYF. The CDR3 coding sequence is TGCAGCGCAGAGGGGGATGGTTCGGCGCCAGATACGCAGTATTTT.

The rearrangement uses TRBV5-6 and TRBJ2-3, with D hard to call. The CDR3 loop spans 14 amino acids. V was cut by 2 bases and J by 3 bases, with 10 bases left in between. Germline V gives CDR1 SGHDT, CDR2 YYEEEE. Here the CDR3 DNA reads TGTGCCAGCAGCTTCTTTTCTCAAACAGATACGCAGTATTTT. Protein: CASSFFSQTDTQYF.

This clonotype was observed once. The CDR3 sequence is CSVEGWTHGYTF. In nucleotides, the CDR3 is TGCAGCGTTGAAGGATGGACCCATGGCTACACCTTC. This chain joins TRBV29-1 and TRBJ1-2; D is undetermined. CDR1 is SQVTM, CDR2 ANQGSEA, per germline. V gave up 1 base and J gave up 6 bases, with 9 bases separating them. This CDR3 spans 12 amino acids.

The rearrangement uses TRBV4-1 and TRBJ2-3, with 12 bases aligning to TRBD2. Germline V gene data show CDR1 as MGHRA and CDR2 as YSYEKL. The junction had 7 bases not matched to a gene; V was cut back by 1 base and J by 5 bases. This CDR3 comprises 17 residues. CDR3 DNA sequence: TGCGCCAGCAGCCAAGCAGAGACTAGCGGGAGAGGAGATACGCAGTATTTT. It codes for CASSQAETSGRGDTQYF.

The chain links TRBV9 to TRBJ2-3; D possibly corresponds to TRBD2 (7 bases). V was pared by 1 base and J by 0 bases, with 18 bases between. From germline, CDR1 is SGDLS and CDR2 YYNGEE. This CDR3 spans 18 amino acids. In nucleotides, the CDR3 is TGTGCCAGCAGCGTAAGAGGAGGGGGGGTTCTAAGCACAGATACGCAGTATTTT. Encoded protein: CASSVRGGGVLSTDTQYF. The full variable domain, its missing parts supplied by reference TRBV9 and TRBJ2-3, is DSGVTQTPKHLITATGQRVTLRCSPRSGDLSVYWYQQSLDQGLQFLIQYYNGEERAKGNILERFSAQQFPDLHSELNLSSLELGDSALYFCASSVRGGGVLSTDTQYFGPGTRLTVL.

This clonotype came up many times. This sequence joins TRBV25-1 and TRBJ2-2; TRBD2 matches at 7 bases. This CDR3 has 13 amino acids. The trim removed 2 bases at V and 6 bases at J, leaving 0 bases unmatched. CDR1 is MGHDK and CDR2 is SYGVNS in the germline V gene. Here the CDR3 reads CASSEGGAGELFF. The CDR3 coding sequence is TGTGCCAGCAGTGAAGGGGGGGCCGGGGAGCTGTTTTTT.

The chain carries TRBV6-4 and TRBJ2-3; the D gene is possibly TRBD2 (6 bases). The CDR3 runs 18 residues. Trimming took 3 bases from V and 2 from J, leaving 21 bases between them. CDR1 and CDR2 (germline): MRHNA, SNTAGT. The CDR3 sequence: CASSEGVKGLQFTDTQYF. The DNA of the CDR3 is TGTGCCAGCAGTGAGGGGGTCAAGGGACTTCAATTCACAGATACGCAGTATTTT.

With regard to this clonotype: This may stem from a read error, because a much larger clone lies one nucleotide away. The J gene is TRBJ2-5, the V gene TRBV20-1; 7 bases agree with TRBD1. V was pared by 1 base and J by 4 bases, with 15 bases of the junction left unmatched. Germline loops: CDR1 DFQATT, CDR2 SNEGSKA (reference sequence). The CDR3 runs 17 residues. CDR3 DNA: TGCAGTGCTAGAGGACGCGCGAGGGGGCTCCCGGGAGAGACCCAGTACTTC. It codes for CSARGRARGLPGETQYF.

V is TRBV9 and J is TRBJ1-2; D gene uncertain. The germline V gene encodes CDR1 SGDLS and CDR2 YYNGEE. Trimming removed 0 bases from V and 7 bases from J, with 16 bases in between. The CDR3 contains 15 residues. DNA for the CDR3: TGTGCCAGCAGCGTAGGATCCGGCTTTGACGTTGGCTACACCTTC. Translating gives CASSVGSGFDVGYTF.

This clonotype was seen a handful of times. This rearrangement joins TRBV7-9 to TRBJ2-1; 10 nucleotides align to TRBD1. Losses at the gene ends were 5 bases for V and 7 bases for J; bases not matched to a gene: 8. Germline CDR1 and CDR2: SEHNR and FQNEAQ (reference sequence). The CDR3 covers 15 residues. The CDR3 sequence is CASSPTGGKRNEQFF. The DNA for the CDR3 is TGTGCCAGCAGCCCGACAGGGGGCAAGAGGAATGAGCAGTTCTTC.

This clonotype has ten or more counts. At one of its ends the junction is not consistent with the germline gene, which may arise from a read error. The J gene is TRBJ1-2, the V gene TRBV5-1; unclear D gene. The CDR3 runs to 12 residues. The germline gives CDR1 SGHRS, CDR2 YFSETQ. The CDR3 is CASSLGSGGYTF. Here the CDR3 DNA reads TGTGCCAGCAGTTTAGGTTCCGGAGGCTACACCTTC.

In its sample, this clonotype was seen a few times. The chain employs TRBV10-3 and TRBJ1-4; 10 positions agree with TRBD1. The junction had 2 bases not matched to a gene; V was cut back by 4 bases and J by 6 bases. The CDR3 totals 14 residues. Germline V gene lookup returns CDR1 ENHRY and CDR2 SYGVKD. CDR3 sequence reads: CAISGGTGDEKLFF. The CDR3 DNA sequence: TGTGCCATCAGTGGCGGGACAGGGGATGAAAAACTGTTTTTT.

This clonotype showed up just a few times. V is TRBV29-1 and J is TRBJ2-3; 7 nucleotides agree with TRBD2. Germline V gene lookup returns CDR1 SQVTM and CDR2 ANQGSEA. The V gene end was trimmed by 4 bases and the J gene end by 6 bases; junction bases not matched to a gene: 10. The CDR3 loop spans 14 amino acids. CDR3 residues: CSVAWRGRGDTQYF. CDR3 DNA sequence: TGCAGCGTTGCATGGCGGGGGAGAGGGGATACGCAGTATTTT.

This clonotype was counted only a few times. The chain links TRBV4-1 to TRBJ2-3; 7 nucleotides line up with TRBD2. Germline assignment: CDR1 MGHRA and CDR2 YSYEKL. The CDR3 totals 14 residues. V shed 2 bases and J 6 bases; nucleotides not matched to a gene: 5. The CDR3, as DNA: TGCGCCAGCAGCCAATTGGGGGGGGAGGATACGCAGTATTTT. This sequence encodes CASSQLGGEDTQYF.

This rearrangement joins TRBV27 to TRBJ2-1; 8 nucleotides agree with TRBD2. The CDR3 has 16 residues. The J segment lost 2 bases and the V segment lost 0 bases, leaving 3 bases of the junction unmatched. Germline loops: CDR1 MNHEY, CDR2 SMNVEV (reference sequence). The chain's CDR3 is CASSLSGTRPYNEQFF. In nucleotides, the CDR3 is TGTGCCAGCAGTTTATCAGGGACTAGACCCTACAATGAGCAGTTCTTC.

The chain has TRBV12-3 or TRBV12-4 and TRBJ1-4, with TRBD1 identical over 7 bases. V dropped 7 bases and J dropped 11; count of bases not matched to a gene: 4. This CDR3 has 11 amino acids. The CDR3 coding sequence is TGTGCCAGCACCTTGACAGGGAAACTGTTTTTT. Translation: CASTLTGKLFF.